The sequence of this T cell receptor beta chain was determined in a study of early T cells in non-severe SARS-CoV-2 infection. Looked up from germline, CDR1 is MNHEY and CDR2 is SVGAGI. The J segment lost 8 bases and the V segment lost 6 bases, leaving 13 bases of the junction unmatched. CDR3 length: 16 amino acids. TCRdb passed the 5' RACE reads through MiXCR, listing each CDR3 protein once. The sample has more than 45,000 distinct CDR3 sequences; over 5% are singletons. The receptor comes from an adult who was a healthcare worker with PCR-confirmed SARS-CoV-2 infection or an uninfected control (not recorded which). This rearrangement joins TRBV6-5 to TRBJ2-1; 10 bases map to TRBD2. The sequenced sample was whole blood, obtained at baseline. The CDR3 DNA sequence: TGTGCCAGCAGGCTCTCTAGCGGGAGTATGGCGGATGAGCAGTTCTTC. It encodes CASRLSSGSMADEQFF.